This T cell receptor (beta chain) stems from a study of blood T cells in healthy people across ages (dated by TCRdb to between 2015 and 2016). Broadly, across the study: In model experiments, template switching captured about one uniquely barcoded TCR beta cDNA molecule for every two T cells. Age-related changes in TCR beta repertoire diversity were measured in the study by deep sequencing normalized with unique cDNA molecular identifiers. The donors were split into four age groups: young (average around 15 years), middle-aged (39), aged (roughly 60) and long-lived (roughly 86). To avoid experimental bias, donors of different ages were spread randomly across the sequencing lanes. Using the same blood draw, the study looked at two additional independent replicas of 1 million unique cDNA reads for two donors, one aged 18 to 29 and the other aged 80 or older.

This clonotype was found a few times. It lacks a known antigen. The record has no base qualities; no much larger clone is one base away. The library relied on 5' RACE. Sequencing used an Illumina HiSeq 2500. A second PCR of about 6 to 11 cycles was performed with a sample-barcoded 5' primer and a J-beta primer mix. A unique molecular identifier was introduced onto each TCR beta cDNA molecule by a template-switch 5' adaptor carrying 12 random nucleotides. Each sample yielded at least 2.5 million CDR3-containing paired-end reads. First-strand cDNA was synthesized from all RNA with the Mint cDNA synthesis kit, primed by a TRBC-specific oligonucleotide. After uracil-DNA glycosylase treatment, a first 18-cycle PCR used universal primers M1SS and BC2_uni_R on all cDNA. In the original analysis: Each sample was normalized by randomly selecting 1 million high-quality reads, each carrying a distinct molecular identifier. Reads sharing molecular identifiers were discarded rather than binned into consensus sequences. MiTCR, run with a Q25 quality threshold and the strictest error-elimination algorithm, handled CDR3 identification, clonotype clustering and error correction. A nonparametric unseen species model with Euler transformation was used to estimate lower-bound total TCR beta diversity. TCRdb reran the public reads through fastp at Q25 and MiXCR, keeping productive beta chains. Each entry merges the rows of one CDR3 protein and shows their most common DNA and genes. None of the V and J calls come from the authors' own analysis; TCRdb made them. This sample is represented by a few hundred thousand distinct CDR3 sequences; around 27% of them were singletons. 29% of the sample rests with the top ten.

The donors were 40 or so Caucasian individuals from Russia, aged roughly 6 to 100 years, who were systemically healthy. About 10 milliliters of peripheral blood were collected from each donor into EDTA-treated Vacutainer tubes. Ficoll-Paque density-gradient centrifugation was used to isolate PBMCs, with at least 6 million obtained per sample. Trizol reagent was used to extract total RNA from PBMCs, with at least 5.5 micrograms per sample. For every donor, flow cytometry on a PBMC aliquot measured the percentage of naive CD45RAhigh/CD27high T cells. Overall study outcomes, separate from this receptor: Estimates of total diversity from one million sequenced T cells were regarded as lower bounds and underestimates. Conclusive comparison of naive and antigen-experienced compartments was prevented by the profiling of bulk unsorted PBMCs. Compared with the aged group, the long-lived group had more naive CD4+ T cells, fewer expanded clones and increased TCR diversity, a pattern suggesting age selection. Observed TCR beta diversity correlated strongly with the percentage of naive T cells measured by flow cytometry. Observed TCR beta diversity per million T cells fell roughly linearly with age, and a significant reduction was already apparent by age around 40. The CMV infection status of donors was not known, potentially confounding age-related changes in expanded clonotypes.

The material sequenced was blood. This clonotype was sampled from a woman in her seventies in good health.

CDR3 protein: CASSLRREEAQYF. The nucleotide sequence is given as TGTGCCAGCAGCTTGCGACGCGAGGAGGCGCAGTATTTT. The sequence joins TRBV7-3 to TRBJ2-3; 5 matching bases give a weak D call of TRBD2. From its cysteine to its phenylalanine, the CDR3 spans 13 amino acids. CDR3 DNA is the only sequence kept; it has 39 bases, read in frame from the first base. V and J lose 3 bases and 10 bases, and a span of 14 bases separates them. As encoded in the germline V gene, CDR1 is SGHTA while CDR2 is FQGTGA.